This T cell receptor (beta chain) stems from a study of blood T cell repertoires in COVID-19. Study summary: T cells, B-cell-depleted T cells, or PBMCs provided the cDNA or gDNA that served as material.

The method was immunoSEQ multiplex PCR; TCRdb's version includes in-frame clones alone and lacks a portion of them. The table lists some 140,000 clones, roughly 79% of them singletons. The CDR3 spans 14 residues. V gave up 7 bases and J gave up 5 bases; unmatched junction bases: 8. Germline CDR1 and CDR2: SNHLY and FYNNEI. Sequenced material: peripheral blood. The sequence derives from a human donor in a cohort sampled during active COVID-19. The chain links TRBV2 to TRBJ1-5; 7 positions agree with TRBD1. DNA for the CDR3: TGTGCCAGCAAACGGACAGGCCTCTATCAGCCCCAGCATTTT. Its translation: CASKRTGLYQPQHF.